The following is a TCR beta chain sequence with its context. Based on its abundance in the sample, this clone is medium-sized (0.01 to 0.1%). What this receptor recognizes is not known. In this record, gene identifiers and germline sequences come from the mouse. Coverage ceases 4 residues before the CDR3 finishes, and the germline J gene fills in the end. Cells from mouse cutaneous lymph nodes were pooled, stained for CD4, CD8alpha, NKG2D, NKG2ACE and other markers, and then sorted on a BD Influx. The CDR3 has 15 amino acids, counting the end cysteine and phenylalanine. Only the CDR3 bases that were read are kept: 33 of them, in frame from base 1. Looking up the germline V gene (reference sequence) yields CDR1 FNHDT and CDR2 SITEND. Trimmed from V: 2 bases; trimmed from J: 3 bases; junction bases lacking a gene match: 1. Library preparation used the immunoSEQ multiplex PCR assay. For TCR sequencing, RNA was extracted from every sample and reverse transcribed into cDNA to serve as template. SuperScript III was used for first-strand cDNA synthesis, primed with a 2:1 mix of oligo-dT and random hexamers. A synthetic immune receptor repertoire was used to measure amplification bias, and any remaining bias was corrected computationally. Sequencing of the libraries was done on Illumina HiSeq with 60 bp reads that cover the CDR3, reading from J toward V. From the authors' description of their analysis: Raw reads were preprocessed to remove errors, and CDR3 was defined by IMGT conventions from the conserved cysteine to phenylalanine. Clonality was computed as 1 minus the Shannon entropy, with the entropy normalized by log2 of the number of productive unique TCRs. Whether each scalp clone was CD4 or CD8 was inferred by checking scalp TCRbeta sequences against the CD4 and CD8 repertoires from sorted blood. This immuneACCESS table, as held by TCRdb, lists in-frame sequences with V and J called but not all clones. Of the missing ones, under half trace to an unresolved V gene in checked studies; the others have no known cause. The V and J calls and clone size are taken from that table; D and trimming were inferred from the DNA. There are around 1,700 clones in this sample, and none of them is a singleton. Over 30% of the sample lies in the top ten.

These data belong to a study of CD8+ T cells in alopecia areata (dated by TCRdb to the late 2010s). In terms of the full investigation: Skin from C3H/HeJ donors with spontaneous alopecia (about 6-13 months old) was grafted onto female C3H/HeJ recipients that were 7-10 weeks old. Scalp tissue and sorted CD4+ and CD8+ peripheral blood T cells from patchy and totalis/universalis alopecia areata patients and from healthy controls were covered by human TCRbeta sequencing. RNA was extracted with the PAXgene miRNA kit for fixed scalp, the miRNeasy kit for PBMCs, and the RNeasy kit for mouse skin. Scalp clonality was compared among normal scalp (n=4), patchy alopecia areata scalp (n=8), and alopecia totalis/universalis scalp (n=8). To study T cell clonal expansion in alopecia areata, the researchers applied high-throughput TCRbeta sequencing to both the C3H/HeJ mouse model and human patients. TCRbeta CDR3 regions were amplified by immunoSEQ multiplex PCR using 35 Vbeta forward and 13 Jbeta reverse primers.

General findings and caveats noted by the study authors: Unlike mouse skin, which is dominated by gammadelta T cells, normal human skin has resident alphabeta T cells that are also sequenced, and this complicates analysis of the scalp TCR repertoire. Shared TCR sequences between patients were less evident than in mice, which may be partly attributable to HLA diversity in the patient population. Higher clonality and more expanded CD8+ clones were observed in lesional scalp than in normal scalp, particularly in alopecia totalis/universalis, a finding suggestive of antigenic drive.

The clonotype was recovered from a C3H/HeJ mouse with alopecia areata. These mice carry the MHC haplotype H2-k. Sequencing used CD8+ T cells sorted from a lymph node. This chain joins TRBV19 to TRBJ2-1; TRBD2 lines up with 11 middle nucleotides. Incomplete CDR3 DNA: TGTGCCAGCAGTATGGGGACTGGGGGCTATGCT. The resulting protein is CASSMGTGGYA. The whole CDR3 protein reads CASSMGTGGYAEQFF.